A selection of T cell receptor beta chains follows, all from one sample in a study of T cell responses to AZD1222 COVID-19 vaccine. Repertoires were generated with immunoSEQ multiplex PCR, while TCRdb's copy carries only in-frame clones and drops some. The data contain around 140,000 clones, 85% to 95% of them singletons. Material: peripheral blood, obtained on day 0 of AZD1222 vaccination. All receptors derive from an adult in good health. Both conserved end residues are part of each CDR3. A D gene is named only where the DNA matches it firmly. Clone size is stated in some rows and not others, as once, few, many or a class when expanded.

j_gene | d_gene | v_gene | abundance | CDR3aa | CDR3nt
TRBJ2-1 | - | TRBV27 | - | CASSPAGRYNEQFF | TGTGCCAGCAGTCCCGCAGGGCGGTACAATGAGCAGTTCTTC
TRBJ1-6 | - | TRBV3-1/TRBV3-2 | - | CASSQDLEGPLHF | TGTGCCAGCAGCCAAGATCTGGAGGGTCCCCTCCACTTT
TRBJ1-5 | - | TRBV9 | - | CASSVGQSSQPQHF | TGTGCCAGCAGCGTAGGACAAAGCTCTCAGCCCCAGCATTTT
TRBJ1-1 | TRBD1 | TRBV18 | - | CASSPLNLRETGANTEAFF | TGTGCCAGCTCACCACTTAATTTGCGGGAGACAGGGGCTAACACTGAAGCTTTCTTT
TRBJ2-7 | - | TRBV12-3/TRBV12-4 | - | CASTSPPGEQYF | TGTGCCAGCACTTCCCCCCCGGGGGAGCAGTACTTC
TRBJ2-7 | - | TRBV7-3 | once | CASSLGRDRSQYF | TGTGCCAGCAGCTTAGGACGGGACCGTTCTCAGTACTTC
TRBJ1-4 | - | TRBV18 | - | CASSPTASGPEGLFF | TGTGCCAGCTCACCAACAGCTTCAGGCCCTGAAGGCCTGTTTTTT
TRBJ1-1 | - | TRBV6-5 | - | CASSSQGGAEAFF | TGTGCCAGCAGTTCACAGGGTGGGGCTGAAGCTTTCTTT
TRBJ2-2 | TRBD1 | TRBV24-1 | - | CAARDRNTGELFF | TGTGCCGCTAGGGACAGGAACACCGGGGAGCTGTTTTTT
TRBJ1-1 | TRBD1 | TRBV6-2/TRBV6-3 | - | CASSYSEVSAGQGYMNTEAFF | TGTGCCAGCAGTTACTCAGAAGTAAGCGCGGGACAGGGGTATATGAACACTGAAGCTTTCTTT